The 27 T cell receptor beta chains below all came from one sample that was sequenced in a study of T cell responses to AZD1222 COVID-19 vaccine. The data were produced by immunoSEQ multiplex PCR, yet TCRdb's version contains in-frame clones alone and is incomplete. The sample includes about 97,000 clones, more than 85% of them seen just once. The sample here was peripheral blood, taken on day 0 of AZD1222 vaccination. The receptors were sampled from an adult in good health.

The chain has TRBV9 and TRBJ1-4, with D maybe TRBD1 (6 bases). The germline gives CDR1 SGDLS, CDR2 YYNGEE. Between the trimmed V and J ends, which lost 3 bases and 5 bases, there was a span of 8 bases. The CDR3 runs 13 residues. The DNA of the CDR3 is TGTGCCAGCAGCGCGGACAGCAATGAAAAACTGTTTTTT. Translation: CASSADSNEKLFF.

The chain employs TRBV29-1 and TRBJ1-2; D remains unclear. Trimming stripped 7 bases from V and 1 base from J, with 7 bases between. Germline V gene sequence: CDR1 SQVTM, CDR2 ANQGSEA. The CDR3 runs to 11 residues. The CDR3 region has the DNA TGCAGCGCGCTCAATAACTATGGCTACACCTTC. Residues: CSALNNYGYTF.

The chain joins TRBV18 to TRBJ2-7, with D uncertain. Trimming removed 5 bases from V and 3 bases from J, with 14 bases in between. Germline loops: CDR1 KGHSH, CDR2 LQKENI. This CDR3 has 14 amino acids. The CDR3 here is CASSSDRAVYEQYF. The DNA for the CDR3 is TGTGCCAGCTCAAGTGACCGGGCCGTCTACGAGCAGTACTTC.

This chain links TRBV6-1 with TRBJ2-3; 8 bases are a match to TRBD1. CDR1 is MNHNS and CDR2 is SASEGT in the germline V gene. The CDR3 runs 16 residues. V lost 2 bases and J lost 3; bases outside the gene matches: 7. CDR3 in amino acids: CASSESPGQGTDTQYF. The CDR3 bases are TGTGCCAGCAGTGAATCCCCCGGACAGGGTACAGATACGCAGTATTTT.

The CDR3 region is CASSDRVANQPQHF. The DNA for the CDR3 is TGCGCCAGCAGTGACAGGGTTGCCAATCAGCCCCAGCATTTT. This chain uses TRBV10-2 with TRBJ1-5, with D possibly being TRBD1 (5 bases). Germline CDR1 and CDR2: WSHSY and SAAADI. The CDR3 length is 14 residues. With 3 bases removed from V and 3 bases from J, the gap between germline ends came to 9 bases.

This chain links TRBV5-1 with TRBJ2-1; either TRBD1 or TRBD2 may fit D (6 bases each). The CDR3 has 13 residues. Germline V gene sequence: CDR1 SGHRS, CDR2 YFSETQ. Trimming cost V 4 bases and J 7 bases, with 12 bases left between them. Written as DNA, the CDR3 is TGCGCCAGCAGCGAGGGGGGCTGGAATGAGCAGTTCTTC. Protein sequence: CASSEGGWNEQFF.

The chain couples TRBV11-3 to TRBJ2-1; TRBD1 matches at 8 bases. Germline CDR1 reads SGHNT; CDR2 reads YENEEA. Trimming cost V 3 bases and J 5 bases; bases outside gene matches: 6. The CDR3 covers 15 residues. CDR3: CASSLTGVWDNEQFF. CDR3 bases: TGTGCCAGCAGCTTGACAGGGGTTTGGGACAATGAGCAGTTCTTC.

This sequence joins TRBV7-9 and TRBJ2-2; a possible D gene is TRBD1 (5 bases). The CDR3 extends over 15 amino acids. With 0 bases removed from V and 6 bases from J, the gap between germline ends came to 11 bases. Germline lookup yields CDR1 SEHNR and CDR2 FQNEAQ (reference sequence). The CDR3 DNA reads TGTGCCAGCAGCTTAGCGCTCGAAGGGGCCGGGGAGCTGTTTTTT. The encoded protein is CASSLALEGAGELFF.

This rearrangement joins TRBV6-4 to TRBJ2-7; TRBD1 matches at 7 bases. From germline, CDR1 is MRHNA and CDR2 SNTAGT. The CDR3 covers 14 residues. V lost 5 bases, J lost 8 bases, and 12 bases stayed unmatched. CDR3 protein: CASSKRQGAGQQYF. The CDR3 nucleotides read TGTGCCAGCAGTAAAAGACAGGGCGCCGGGCAGCAGTACTTC.

A remark on this clone: One junction end does not reproduce the germline sequence, and a read error may be involved. The same CDR3 also results from other DNA sequences found in this sample. The J gene is TRBJ2-7, the V gene TRBV27; D not resolved. The V gene's germline CDR1 is MNHEY and CDR2 SMNVEV (reference sequence). This CDR3 is built from 14 residues. In DNA form, the CDR3 reads TGTGCCAGCAGTTTTAACAGAGACGCCTACGAGCAGTATTTC. This gives the protein CASSFNRDAYEQYF.

This chain connects TRBV24-1 to TRBJ1-1, with 8 positions matching TRBD1. V trimming: 3 bases; J trimming: 7 bases; junction bases outside the gene matches: 3. CDR1 and CDR2 (germline): KGHDR, SFDVKD. The CDR3 runs 13 residues. The CDR3 here is CATSDIGQGEAFF. CDR3 coding DNA: TGTGCCACCAGTGATATTGGACAGGGTGAAGCTTTCTTT.

The rearrangement joins TRBV9 to TRBJ2-2; no clear D. CDR3 length: 14 residues. Between the trimmed V and J ends, which lost 3 bases and 3 bases, there was a span of 9 bases. The germline V gene has CDR1 SGDLS and CDR2 YYNGEE. The CDR3: CASSERSYTGELFF. The CDR3 DNA reads as TGTGCCAGCAGCGAACGATCATACACCGGGGAGCTGTTTTTT.

This clone was detected once. The chain recombines TRBV14 with TRBJ1-2; unclear D gene. This CDR3 contains 16 residues. V was cut by 0 bases and J by 6 bases, with 17 bases left in between. Per the germline V gene, CDR1 is SGHDN and CDR2 is FVKESK. The CDR3 region is CASSQDFQGIPNGYTF. CDR3 bases: TGTGCCAGCAGCCAAGATTTCCAAGGGATTCCCAATGGCTACACCTTC.

The rearrangement uses TRBV27 and TRBJ1-1, with a possible D match to TRBD1 (6 bases). CDR3 length: 13 residues. Trimming removed 3 bases from V and 8 bases from J, with 13 bases in between. Germline assignment: CDR1 MNHEY and CDR2 SMNVEV (reference sequence). The CDR3: CASSFRNGGEAFF. The CDR3 nucleotides are TGTGCCAGCAGTTTTAGGAACGGGGGCGAAGCTTTCTTT.

The rearrangement links TRBV5-1 to TRBJ1-1, with 7 bases lining up with TRBD1. This CDR3 comprises 11 residues. The trim removed 7 bases at V and 3 bases at J, leaving 0 bases unmatched. The V gene's germline CDR1 is SGHRS and CDR2 YFSETQ. The CDR3 reads CASQGDTEAFF. For the CDR3, the DNA is TGCGCCAGCCAGGGGGACACTGAAGCTTTCTTT.

The genes are TRBV7-8 and TRBJ2-4; possible D gene TRBD2, 6 bases. Germline assignment: CDR1 SGHVS and CDR2 FQNEAQ. The germline V and J ends were trimmed by 5 bases and 0 bases, with 26 bases remaining between them. This CDR3 comprises 20 residues. DNA of the CDR3: TGTGCCAGCAGCCCACGACCGCCCGCGGGACGGCCCCTAGCCAAAAACATTCAGTACTTC. Encoded protein: CASSPRPPAGRPLAKNIQYF.

The V gene is TRBV19, the J gene TRBJ2-7; 12 positions agree with TRBD1. CDR3 size: 15 residues. CDR1 is LNHDA and CDR2 is SQIVND in the germline V gene (reference sequence). J was trimmed by 5 bases and V by 2 bases; bases with no gene match: 4. The CDR3 reads CASSILGQGANEQYF. The CDR3, as DNA: TGTGCCAGTAGTATACTGGGACAGGGGGCCAACGAGCAGTACTTC.

Comments on this clone: Since the CDR3 does not end with the conserved phenylalanine or tryptophan, this likely comes from a read error. It is unclear where the CDR3 begins or ends on the DNA, so no DNA is shown, and the CDR3 is as TCRdb lists it. The rearrangement uses TRBV11-2 and TRBJ2-7; no DNA check was done on the table's D call, TRBD2. Including both end residues, the CDR3 is 14 amino acids long. Germline V gene data show CDR1 as SGHAT and CDR2 as FQNNGV. The CDR3 here is CASSFGVQTRELLI.

This chain links TRBV6-5 with TRBJ2-3; D is unclear. This CDR3 has 13 residues. Germline V gene sequence: CDR1 MNHEY, CDR2 SVGAGI. Trimming took off 6 bases at V and 5 bases at J, with 12 bases between the two ends. This CDR3 is CASRPISRDTQYF. CDR3 DNA sequence: TGTGCCAGCAGACCCATAAGTCGAGATACGCAGTATTTT.

The chain uses TRBV3-1 (or the pseudogene TRBV3-2) and TRBJ1-5; D unclear. The CDR3 is 14 residues long. Trimming stripped 1 base from V and 3 bases from J, with 7 bases between. Germline loops: CDR1 LGHDT, CDR2 YNNKEL (reference sequence). The CDR3 DNA sequence: TGTGCCAGCAGCCAAGGCCAGGACAATCAGCCCCAGCATTTT. Translation: CASSQGQDNQPQHF.

This clone was seen just once. The gene calls are TRBV4-2 and TRBJ2-1; a possible D gene is TRBD2 (5 bases). The CDR3 covers 15 residues. The V end was cut by 1 base, the J end by 8 bases, with 15 bases between. Germline values: CDR1 LGHNA, CDR2 YNFKEQ. The DNA of the CDR3 is TGTGCCAGCAGCCAAGCGGGGTTTGGGGTCGATGAGCAGTTCTTC. It yields the protein CASSQAGFGVDEQFF.

The chain uses TRBV5-1 and TRBJ2-1; 9 bases agree with TRBD1. The germline gives CDR1 SGHRS, CDR2 YFSETQ. The J segment lost 5 bases and the V segment lost 4 bases, leaving 10 bases of the junction unmatched. CDR3 length: 16 residues. In DNA form, the CDR3 reads TGCGCCAGCAGCGGAAGAGCCGGGACAGGGAACAATGAGCAGTTCTTC. Translation gives CASSGRAGTGNNEQFF.

The rearrangement uses TRBV10-3 and TRBJ2-2; 7 bases are shared with TRBD2. Trimming removed 5 bases from V and 7 bases from J; junction bases left unmatched: 10. CDR1 and CDR2 (germline): ENHRY, SYGVKD. The CDR3 length is 15 residues. The CDR3 nucleotides are TGTGCCATCAGTAGGCTAGCGGCAGCCAACGGGGAGCTGTTTTTT. As protein: CAISRLAAANGELFF.

The rearrangement links TRBV6-5 to TRBJ1-3; D gene ambiguous. The CDR3 has 11 amino acids. Germline CDR1 and CDR2: MNHEY and SVGAGI. Trimming shortened V by 3 bases and J by 7 bases, and 4 bases separated the two germline ends. The CDR3, as DNA: TGTGCCAGCAGTTATCGGAACACCATATATTTT. Translating it yields CASSYRNTIYF.

V is TRBV2 and J is TRBJ1-1; D unresolved. Germline CDR1 SNHLY, CDR2 FYNNEI. The CDR3 loop spans 13 amino acids. Trimming stripped 7 bases from V and 0 bases from J, with 9 bases between. The CDR3 is CASTPFMNTEAFF. For the CDR3, the DNA is TGTGCCAGCACCCCCTTCATGAACACTGAAGCTTTCTTT.

This clone has more than one count but fewer than ten. The rearrangement joins TRBV15 to TRBJ2-1, with 9 nucleotides matching TRBD2. V was pared by 4 bases and J by 2 bases, with 9 bases of the junction left unmatched. The CDR3 has 17 residues. Germline CDR1 LNHNV, CDR2 YYDKDF (reference sequence). CDR3 sequence reads: CATSKQVAGATYNEQFF. The CDR3 region has the DNA TGTGCCACCAGCAAACAAGTAGCGGGAGCGACCTACAATGAGCAGTTCTTC. The complete variable domain, with remaining parts taken from reference TRBV15 and TRBJ2-1, reads DAMVIQNPRYQVTQFGKPVTLSCSQTLNHNVMYWYQQKSSQAPKLLFHYYDKDFNNEADTPDNFQSRRPNTSFCFLDIRSPGLGDTAMYLCATSKQVAGATYNEQFFGPGTRLTVL.

V gene TRBV6-5 combines with J gene TRBJ2-1; D is ambiguous. The CDR3 sequence is 13 residues long. CDR1 is MNHEY and CDR2 is SVGAGI in the germline V gene. Trimming pared 3 bases from V and 5 bases from J, leaving 8 bases between. Here the CDR3 DNA reads TGTGCCAGCAGTTATCGGCGGAACAATGAGCAGTTCTTC. This encodes CASSYRRNNEQFF.